The 10 T cell receptor beta chains below were found in one sample sequenced in a study of T cells in Graves' hyperthyroidism and ophthalmopathy. Using RNA transcripts as the source, TCR beta CDR3 regions were amplified. A set of HTBI primers served as the primers for a first-round RT-PCR of the TCR CDR3. Each CDR3 protein is one row after TCRdb ran MiXCR on the multiplex PCR reads. The table shows 160,000 or so distinct CDR3 sequences, with 8% to 9.5% occurring only once. The sequenced material came from blood. These receptors came from a woman between 18 and 29 years old with Graves' hyperthyroidism that later progressed to Graves' ophthalmopathy.

The chain employs TRBV30 and TRBJ1-1; D ambiguous. The V end was cut by 2 bases, the J end by 6 bases, with 7 bases between. The CDR3 has 11 amino acids. Germline V gives CDR1 GTSNPN, CDR2 SVGIG (reference sequence). This chain's CDR3 is CAWSSSSEAFF. DNA for the CDR3: TGTGCCTGGAGTTCGAGCTCTGAAGCTTTCTTT.

This clonotype showed up many times. V is TRBV7-2 and J is TRBJ2-5; the D gene is possibly TRBD1 (6 bases). The CDR3 has 15 amino acids. V was clipped by 3 bases and J by 4 bases, with 15 bases between them. Germline V CDR1 and CDR2: SGHTA, FQGNSA. The CDR3 protein is CASSLSKGVVETQYF. CDR3 nucleotides: TGTGCCAGCAGCTTGTCTAAGGGGGTTGTAGAGACCCAGTACTTC.

This clonotype showed up many times. The chain uses TRBV11-2 and TRBJ2-5; D not certain. Between the trimmed V and J ends, which lost 5 bases and 5 bases, there was a span of 18 bases. Per germline, CDR1 SGHAT and CDR2 FQNNGV. The CDR3 sequence is 15 residues long. CDR3 amino acids: CASSDRAQNWETQYF. DNA of the CDR3: TGTGCCAGCAGCGATCGGGCCCAAAACTGGGAGACCCAGTACTTC.

This clonotype appeared many times. The J gene is TRBJ2-3, the V gene TRBV12-3 or TRBV12-4, with D uncertain. This CDR3 is 12 amino acids long. V was pared by 6 bases and J by 3 bases, with 7 bases between. The CDR3 sequence is CASSKSTDTQYF. The CDR3 bases are TGTGCCAGCAGCAAATCAACAGATACGCAGTATTTT.

This clonotype was recorded once. A read error may explain this, as a much larger clone is one base away. The genes are TRBV7-3 and TRBJ2-2; 10 nucleotides agree with TRBD2. The germline gives CDR1 SGHTA, CDR2 FQGTGA. The CDR3 contains 16 residues. The CDR3 loop is CDSSLTSGRDTGELFF. The CDR3 bases are TGTGACAGCAGCTTAACAAGCGGGAGGGACACCGGGGAGCTGTTTTTT.

Many counts were recorded for this clonotype. The chain combines TRBV11-2 with TRBJ2-1; 9 bases align to TRBD2. Per the germline V gene, CDR1 is SGHAT and CDR2 is FQNNGV. This CDR3 has 16 residues. J lost 7 bases, V lost 1 base, and 8 bases had no gene match. In nucleotides, the CDR3 is TGTGCCAGCAGCTTAGTGCGGGAGGGCAGGGCGAATGAGCAGTTCTTC. This translates into CASSLVREGRANEQFF.

This clonotype was detected many times. This rearrangement joins TRBV11-2 to TRBJ2-7; D is possibly TRBD2 (6 bases). The CDR3 is 17 amino acids. Trimming stripped 6 bases from V and 2 bases from J, with 23 bases between. From germline, CDR1 is SGHAT and CDR2 FQNNGV. CDR3 sequence reads: CASRLTQGREWAYEQYF. In DNA, the CDR3 is TGTGCCAGCAGACTAACCCAGGGACGGGAGTGGGCCTACGAGCAGTACTTC.

This clonotype was counted many times. This chain joins TRBV27 and TRBJ2-1, with D perhaps TRBD1 (6 bases). The CDR3 length is 13 residues. The germline V gene has CDR1 MNHEY and CDR2 SMNVEV (reference sequence). V lost 9 bases and J 0 bases, leaving 9 bases between the germline ends. Here the CDR3 reads CASGQTSYNEQFF. In nucleotides, the CDR3 is TGTGCCAGTGGACAGACCTCCTACAATGAGCAGTTCTTC.

This clonotype was counted ten times or more. The chain employs TRBV6-1 and TRBJ1-1; a possible D gene is TRBD1 (5 bases). V lost 10 bases to trimming and J lost 3 bases, with 21 bases between them. Germline CDR1 reads MNHNS; CDR2 reads SASEGT. This CDR3 has 15 residues. Written as DNA, the CDR3 is TGTGCCACCTCTCCGGGGGGAACGTTGTACACTGAAGCTTTCTTT. Encoded protein: CATSPGGTLYTEAFF.

This clonotype was detected a few times. The chain links TRBV5-1 to TRBJ2-5; 11 bases map to TRBD2. CDR1 SGHRS and CDR2 YFSETQ come from the germline V gene. CDR3 length: 15 residues. Trimming took 3 bases from V and 5 from J; bases not matched to a gene: 6. The CDR3 DNA sequence: TGCGCCAGCAGCTCCATAGCGGGAGGGGGGGAGACCCAGTACTTC. Amino acids: CASSSIAGGGETQYF.